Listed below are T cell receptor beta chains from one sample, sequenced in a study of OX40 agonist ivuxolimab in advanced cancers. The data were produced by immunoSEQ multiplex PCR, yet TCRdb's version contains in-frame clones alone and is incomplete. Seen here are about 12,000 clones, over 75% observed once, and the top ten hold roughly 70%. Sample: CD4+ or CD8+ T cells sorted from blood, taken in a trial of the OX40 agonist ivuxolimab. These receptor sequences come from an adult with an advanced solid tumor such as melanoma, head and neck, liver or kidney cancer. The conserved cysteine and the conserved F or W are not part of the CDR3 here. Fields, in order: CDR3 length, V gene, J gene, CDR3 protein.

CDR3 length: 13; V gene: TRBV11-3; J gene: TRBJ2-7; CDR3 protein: ASSIDSGNNYEQY
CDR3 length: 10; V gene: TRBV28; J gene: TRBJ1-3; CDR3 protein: GTGTSGNTIY
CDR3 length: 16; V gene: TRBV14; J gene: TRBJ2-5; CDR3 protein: ASSQTSGSQEYQETQY
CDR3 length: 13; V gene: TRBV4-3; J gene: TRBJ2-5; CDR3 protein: ASSQDSQGVETQY
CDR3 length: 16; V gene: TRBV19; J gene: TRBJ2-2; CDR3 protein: ASCEDRGLTHNTGELF
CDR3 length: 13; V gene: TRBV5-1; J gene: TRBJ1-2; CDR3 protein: ASSLDSQVGYGYT
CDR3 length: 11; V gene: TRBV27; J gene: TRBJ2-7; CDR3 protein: ASSLSGRYEQY
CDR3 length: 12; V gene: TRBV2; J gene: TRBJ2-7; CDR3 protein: ASKNGRGTYEQY
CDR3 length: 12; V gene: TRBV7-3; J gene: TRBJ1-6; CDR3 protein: ASSFRGVWPPLH
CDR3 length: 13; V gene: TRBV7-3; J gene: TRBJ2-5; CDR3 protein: ASIRDRADQETQY
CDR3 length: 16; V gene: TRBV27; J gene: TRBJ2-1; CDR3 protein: ASSLNFGLGLSYNEQF
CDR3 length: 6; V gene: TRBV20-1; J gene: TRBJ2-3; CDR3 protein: SVDTQY
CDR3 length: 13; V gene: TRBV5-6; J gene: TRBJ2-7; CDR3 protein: ASSFSGQGAYEQY
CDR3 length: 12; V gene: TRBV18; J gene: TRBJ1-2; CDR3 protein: ASSMGPKSYGYT
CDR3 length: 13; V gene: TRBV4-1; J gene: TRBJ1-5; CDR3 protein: ASSQGTDSNQPQH
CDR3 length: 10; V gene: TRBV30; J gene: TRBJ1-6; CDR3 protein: AWRSGNSPLH
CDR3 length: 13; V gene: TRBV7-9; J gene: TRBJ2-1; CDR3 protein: AISKGVSSYNEQF
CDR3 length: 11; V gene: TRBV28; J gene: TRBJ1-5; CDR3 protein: ASSFGGNQPQH
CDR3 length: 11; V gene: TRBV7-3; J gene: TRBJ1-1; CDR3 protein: ASSSGGMPEAF
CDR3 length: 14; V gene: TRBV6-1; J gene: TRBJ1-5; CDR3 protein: ASSEFTIGVGQPQH
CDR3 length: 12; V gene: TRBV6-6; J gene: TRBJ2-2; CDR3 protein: ASGVARRTGELF
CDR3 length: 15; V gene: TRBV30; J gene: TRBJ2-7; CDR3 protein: AWENYLPGAPTYEQY
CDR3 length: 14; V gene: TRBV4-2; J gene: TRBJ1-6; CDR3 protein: ASSQDPGGRNSPLH
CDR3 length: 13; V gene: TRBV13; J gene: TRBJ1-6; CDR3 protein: ASSLDRGRNSPLH
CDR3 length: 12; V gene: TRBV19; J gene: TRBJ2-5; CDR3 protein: ASSIGQGQGTQY
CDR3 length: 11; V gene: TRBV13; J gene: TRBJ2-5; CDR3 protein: ASSSGTEETQY
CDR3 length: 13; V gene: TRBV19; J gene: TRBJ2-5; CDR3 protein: ASSPLAVHQETQY
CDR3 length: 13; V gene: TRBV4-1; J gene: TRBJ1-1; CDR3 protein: ASRETGAMNTEAF
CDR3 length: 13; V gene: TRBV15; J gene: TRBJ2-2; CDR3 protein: ATSRDVSWTGELF
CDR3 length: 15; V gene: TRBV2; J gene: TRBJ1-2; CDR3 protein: ASSLRHPGQIGYGYT
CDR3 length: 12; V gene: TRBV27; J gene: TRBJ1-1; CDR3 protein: ASSLSSQNTEAF
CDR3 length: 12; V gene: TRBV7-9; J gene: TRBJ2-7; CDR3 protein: ASSFPDRVYEQY
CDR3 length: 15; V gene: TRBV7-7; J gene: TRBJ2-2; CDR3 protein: ASSEATSVVNTGELF
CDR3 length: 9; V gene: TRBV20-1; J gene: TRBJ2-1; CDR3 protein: SAPWGGVKF
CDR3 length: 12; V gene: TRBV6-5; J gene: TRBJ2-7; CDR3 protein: ASSYQGPSYEQY
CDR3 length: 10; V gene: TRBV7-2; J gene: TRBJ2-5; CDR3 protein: ASRHDGETQY
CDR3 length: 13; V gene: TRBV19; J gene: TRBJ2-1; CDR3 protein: ASSSSAGAYNEQF
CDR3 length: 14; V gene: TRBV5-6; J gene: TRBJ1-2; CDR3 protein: ASSPEDGDANYGYT
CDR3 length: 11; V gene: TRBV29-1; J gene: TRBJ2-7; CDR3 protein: SVCTSGSYEQY
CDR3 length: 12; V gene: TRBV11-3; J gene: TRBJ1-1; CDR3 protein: ASSPDSGNTEAF
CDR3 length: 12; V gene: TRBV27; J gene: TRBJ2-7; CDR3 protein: ASSLSQGIYEQY